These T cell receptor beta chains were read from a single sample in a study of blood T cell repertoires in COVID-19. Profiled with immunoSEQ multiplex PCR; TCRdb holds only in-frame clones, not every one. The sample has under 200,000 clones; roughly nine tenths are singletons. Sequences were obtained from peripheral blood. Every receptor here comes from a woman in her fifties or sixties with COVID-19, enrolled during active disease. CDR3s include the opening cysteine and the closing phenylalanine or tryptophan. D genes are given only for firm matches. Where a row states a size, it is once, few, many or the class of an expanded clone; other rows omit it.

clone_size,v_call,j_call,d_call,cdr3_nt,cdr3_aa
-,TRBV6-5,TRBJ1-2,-,TGTGCCAGCAGTACCCAGGGTTATGGCTACACCTTC,CASSTQGYGYTF
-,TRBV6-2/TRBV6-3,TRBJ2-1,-,TGTGCCAGCAGTTACTCGATTACAAGCGACAATGAGCAGTTCTTC,CASSYSITSDNEQFF
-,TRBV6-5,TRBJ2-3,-,TGTGCCAGCAGTTATCACCCTAGCGCAGAACTCCATACGCAGTATTTT,CASSYHPSAELHTQYF
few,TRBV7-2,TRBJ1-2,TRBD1,TGTGCCAGCAGCTTTGGGTCAGGGGGCATGGATGGCTACACCTTC,CASSFGSGGMDGYTF
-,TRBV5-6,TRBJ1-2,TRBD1,TGTGCCAGCAGCTTGCCCGCCGGGACAGCCTATGGCTACACCTTC,CASSLPAGTAYGYTF
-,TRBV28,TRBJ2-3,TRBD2,TGTGCCAGCAGGTCTAGCGGGAGTAGGAATACGCAGTATTTT,CASRSSGSRNTQYF
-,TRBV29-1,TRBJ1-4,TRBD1,TGCAGCGTGGACAGGGGATTGGGAGAAAAACTGTTTTTT,CSVDRGLGEKLFF
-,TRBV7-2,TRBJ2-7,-,TGTGCCAGCAGCGCCGGCAGCGGTCGAACTTTCGGGCAGTACTTC,CASSAGSGRTFGQYF
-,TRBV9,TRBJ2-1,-,TGTGCCAGCAGCGGTGACGGGACACTTAAGCTCGATGAGCAGTTCTTC,CASSGDGTLKLDEQFF
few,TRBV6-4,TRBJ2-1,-,TGTGCCAGCAGTGCTGACCTACAGTCCTACAATGAGCAGTTCTTC,CASSADLQSYNEQFF
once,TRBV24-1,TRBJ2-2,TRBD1,TGTGCCACCAGTGATTTCAGGGCAGGGGGAACCGGGGAGCTGTTTTTT,CATSDFRAGGTGELFF
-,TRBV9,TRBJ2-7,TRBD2,TGTGCCAGCAGCGTAGGCTGGCGGGAGACCGGAGAGCAGTACTTC,CASSVGWRETGEQYF
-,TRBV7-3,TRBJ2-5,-,TGTGCCAGCAGCACCACCGGGGGAGCCATCGAGACCCAGTACTTC,CASSTTGGAIETQYF
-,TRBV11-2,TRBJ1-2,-,TGTGCCAGCAGCAGAGCACAGGCTGGCTATGGCTACACCTTC,CASSRAQAGYGYTF
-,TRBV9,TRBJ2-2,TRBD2,TGTGCCAGCAGCGTAGTTCCAGGCGGGAGGAGCACCGGGGAGCTGTTTTTT,CASSVVPGGRSTGELFF
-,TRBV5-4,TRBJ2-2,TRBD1,TGTGCCAGCAGGGGTACAGGGGATCCCGGGGAGCTGTTTTTT,CASRGTGDPGELFF
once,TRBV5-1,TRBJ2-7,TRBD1,TGCGCCAGCAGCTCCGGGACAGGGATCCACGAGCAGTACTTC,CASSSGTGIHEQYF
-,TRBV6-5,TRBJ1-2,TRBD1,TGTGCCAGCAGTTCCTGGACAGGAGGGGGCTACACCTTC,CASSSWTGGGYTF
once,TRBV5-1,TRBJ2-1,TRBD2,TGCGCCAGCAGCCCCCGGACTAGTAGGAATGAGCAGTTCTTC,CASSPRTSRNEQFF
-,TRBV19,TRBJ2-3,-,TGTGCCAGTGAGTCCCCCTACACAGATACGCAGTATTTT,CASESPYTDTQYF
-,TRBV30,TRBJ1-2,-,TGTGCCTGGAGGCAACTGGGGGCGGGGGGAGGCTACACCTTC,CAWRQLGAGGGYTF
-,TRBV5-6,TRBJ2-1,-,TGTGCCAGCAGCTTCCGTTCGGTCAATGAGCAGTTCTTC,CASSFRSVNEQFF
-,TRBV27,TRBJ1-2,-,TGTGCCAGCAGTTTAAGGAGGGAGGGAGGCTACACCTTC,CASSLRREGGYTF
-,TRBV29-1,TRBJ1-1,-,TGCAGCGTTGAGGGGCAAAGCATAGTGAACACTGAAGCTTTCTTT,CSVEGQSIVNTEAFF
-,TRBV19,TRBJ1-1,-,TGTGCCAGCCTGACAGGAGGCGTGAACACTGAAGCTTTCTTT,CASLTGGVNTEAFF
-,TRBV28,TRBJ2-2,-,TGTGCCAGCAGTTTCCGGAGGGGGAACACCGGGGAGCTGTTTTTT,CASSFRRGNTGELFF
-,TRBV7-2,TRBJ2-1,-,TGTGCCAGCAGCCCAACAGGGAACTCCTACAATGAGCAGTTCTTC,CASSPTGNSYNEQFF
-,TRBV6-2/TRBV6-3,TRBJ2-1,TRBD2,TGTGCCAGCAGGCCTAGCGGGAACTACAATGAGCAGTTCTTC,CASRPSGNYNEQFF